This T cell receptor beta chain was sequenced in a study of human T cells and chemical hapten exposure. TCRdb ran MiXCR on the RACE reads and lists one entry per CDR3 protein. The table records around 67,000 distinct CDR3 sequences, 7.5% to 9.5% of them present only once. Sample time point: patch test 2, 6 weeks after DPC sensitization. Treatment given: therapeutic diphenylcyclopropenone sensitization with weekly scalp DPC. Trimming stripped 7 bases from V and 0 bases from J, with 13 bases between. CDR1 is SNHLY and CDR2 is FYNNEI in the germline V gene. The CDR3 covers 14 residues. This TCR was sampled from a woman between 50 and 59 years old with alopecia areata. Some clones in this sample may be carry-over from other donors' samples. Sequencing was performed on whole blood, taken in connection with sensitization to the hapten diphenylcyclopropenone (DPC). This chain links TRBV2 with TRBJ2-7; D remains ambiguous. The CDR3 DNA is TGTGCCAGCAAAGTGGGTATCAGCTCCTACGAGCAGTACTTC. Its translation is CASKVGISSYEQYF. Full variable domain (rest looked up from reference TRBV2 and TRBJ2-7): EPEVTQTPSHQVTQMGQEVILRCVPISNHLYFYWYRQILGQKVEFLVSFYNNEISEKSEIFDDQFSVERPDGSNFTLKIRSTKLEDSAMYFCASKVGISSYEQYFGPGTRLTVT.